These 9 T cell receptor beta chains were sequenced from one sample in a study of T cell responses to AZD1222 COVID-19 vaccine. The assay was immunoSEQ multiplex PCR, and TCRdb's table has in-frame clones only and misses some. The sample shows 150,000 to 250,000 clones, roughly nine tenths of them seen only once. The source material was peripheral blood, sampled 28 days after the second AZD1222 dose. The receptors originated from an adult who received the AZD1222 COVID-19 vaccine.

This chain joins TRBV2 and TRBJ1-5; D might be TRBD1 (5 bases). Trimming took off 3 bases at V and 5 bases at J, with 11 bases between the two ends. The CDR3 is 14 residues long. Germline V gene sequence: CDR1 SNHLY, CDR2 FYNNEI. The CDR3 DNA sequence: TGTGCCAGCAGTGACCGGACACCAGATCAGCCCCAGCATTTT. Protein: CASSDRTPDQPQHF.

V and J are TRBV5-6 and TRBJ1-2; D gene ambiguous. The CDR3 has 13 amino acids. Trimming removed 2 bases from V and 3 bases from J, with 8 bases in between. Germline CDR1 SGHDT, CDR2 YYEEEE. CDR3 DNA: TGTGCCAGCAGCTTTACACCCTACTATGGCTACACCTTC. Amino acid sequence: CASSFTPYYGYTF.

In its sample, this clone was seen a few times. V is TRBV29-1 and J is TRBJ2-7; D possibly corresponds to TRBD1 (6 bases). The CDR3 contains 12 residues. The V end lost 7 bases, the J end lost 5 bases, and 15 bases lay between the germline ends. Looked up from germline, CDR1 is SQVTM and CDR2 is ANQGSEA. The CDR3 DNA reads TGCAGCGGGGGGTCAGGGGACCACGAGCAGTACTTC. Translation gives CSGGSGDHEQYF.

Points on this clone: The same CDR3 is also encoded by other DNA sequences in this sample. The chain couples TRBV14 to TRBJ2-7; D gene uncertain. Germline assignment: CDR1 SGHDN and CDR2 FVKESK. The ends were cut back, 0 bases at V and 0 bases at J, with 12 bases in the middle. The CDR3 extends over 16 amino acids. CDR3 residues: CASSQDGQGRSYEQYF. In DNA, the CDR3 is TGTGCCAGCAGCCAAGATGGGCAAGGACGCTCCTACGAGCAGTACTTC.

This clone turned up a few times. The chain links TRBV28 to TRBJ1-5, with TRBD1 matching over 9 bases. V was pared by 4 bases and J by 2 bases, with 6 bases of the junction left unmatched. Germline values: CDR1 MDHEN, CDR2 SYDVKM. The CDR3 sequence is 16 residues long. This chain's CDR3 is CASSSADRGRNQPQHF. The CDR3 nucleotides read TGTGCCAGCAGTTCCGCGGACAGGGGTCGCAATCAGCCCCAGCATTTT.

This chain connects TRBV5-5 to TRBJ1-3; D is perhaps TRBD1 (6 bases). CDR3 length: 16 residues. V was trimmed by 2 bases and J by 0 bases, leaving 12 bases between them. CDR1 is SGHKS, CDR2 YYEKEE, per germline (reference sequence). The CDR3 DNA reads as TGTGCCAGCAGCTTAGACAGGCCGATCTCTGGAAACACCATATATTTT. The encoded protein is CASSLDRPISGNTIYF.

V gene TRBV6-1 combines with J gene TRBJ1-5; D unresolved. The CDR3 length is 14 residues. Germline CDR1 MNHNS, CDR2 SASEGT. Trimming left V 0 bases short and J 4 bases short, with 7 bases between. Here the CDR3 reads CASSEALVNQPQHF. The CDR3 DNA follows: TGTGCCAGCAGTGAAGCTTTGGTAAATCAGCCCCAGCATTTT.

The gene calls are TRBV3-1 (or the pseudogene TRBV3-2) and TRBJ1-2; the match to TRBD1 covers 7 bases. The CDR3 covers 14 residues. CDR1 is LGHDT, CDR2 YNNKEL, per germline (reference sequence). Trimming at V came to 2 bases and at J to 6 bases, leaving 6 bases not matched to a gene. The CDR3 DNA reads TGTGCCAGCAGCCAACGACAGGGATCGAATGGCTACACCTTC. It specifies CASSQRQGSNGYTF.

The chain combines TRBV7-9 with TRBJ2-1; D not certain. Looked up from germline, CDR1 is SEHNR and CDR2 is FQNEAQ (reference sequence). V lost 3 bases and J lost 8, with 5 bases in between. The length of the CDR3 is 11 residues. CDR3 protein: CASSFLDEQFF. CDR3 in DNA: TGTGCCAGCAGCTTTCTTGATGAGCAGTTCTTC. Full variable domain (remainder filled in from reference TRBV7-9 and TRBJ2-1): DTGVSQNPRHKITKRGQNVTFRCDPISEHNRLYWYRQTLGQGPEFLTYFQNEAQLEKSRLLSDRFSAERPKGSFSTLEIQRTEQGDSAMYLCASSFLDEQFFGPGTRLTVL.